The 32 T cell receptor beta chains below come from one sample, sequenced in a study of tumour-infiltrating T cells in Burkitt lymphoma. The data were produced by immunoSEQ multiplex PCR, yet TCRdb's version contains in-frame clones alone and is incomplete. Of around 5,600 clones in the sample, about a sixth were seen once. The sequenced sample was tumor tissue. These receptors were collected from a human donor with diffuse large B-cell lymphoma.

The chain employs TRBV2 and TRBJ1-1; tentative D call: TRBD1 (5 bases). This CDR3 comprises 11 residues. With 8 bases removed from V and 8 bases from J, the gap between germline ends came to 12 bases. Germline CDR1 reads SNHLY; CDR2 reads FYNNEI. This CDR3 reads CASRQYGEAFF. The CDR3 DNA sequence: TGTGCCAGCCGACAGTACGGGGAAGCTTTCTTT.

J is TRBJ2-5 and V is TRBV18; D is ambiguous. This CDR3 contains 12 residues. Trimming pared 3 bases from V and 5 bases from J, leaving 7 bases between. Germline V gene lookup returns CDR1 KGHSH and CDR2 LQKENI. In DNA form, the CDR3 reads TGTGCCAGCTCACCCAGTAAGGAGACCCAGTACTTC. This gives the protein CASSPSKETQYF.

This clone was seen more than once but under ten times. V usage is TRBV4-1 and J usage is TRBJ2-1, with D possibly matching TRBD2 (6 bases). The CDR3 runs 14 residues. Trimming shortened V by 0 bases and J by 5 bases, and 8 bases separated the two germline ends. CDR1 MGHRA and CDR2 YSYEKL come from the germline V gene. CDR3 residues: CASSQDAGNNEQFF. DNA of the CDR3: TGCGCCAGCAGCCAAGATGCGGGAAACAATGAGCAGTTCTTC.

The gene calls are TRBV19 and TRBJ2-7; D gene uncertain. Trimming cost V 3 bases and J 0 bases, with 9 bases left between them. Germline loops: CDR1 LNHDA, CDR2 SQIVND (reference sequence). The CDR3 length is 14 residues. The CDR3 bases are TGTGCCAGTAGTATGCGCCGGGCCTCCTACGAGCAGTACTTC. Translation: CASSMRRASYEQYF.

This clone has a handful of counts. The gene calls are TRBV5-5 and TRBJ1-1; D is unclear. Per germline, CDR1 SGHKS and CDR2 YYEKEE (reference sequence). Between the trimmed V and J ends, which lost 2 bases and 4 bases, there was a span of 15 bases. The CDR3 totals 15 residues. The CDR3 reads CASSLGQDAATEAFF. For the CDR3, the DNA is TGTGCCAGCAGCTTAGGGCAGGACGCTGCCACTGAAGCTTTCTTT. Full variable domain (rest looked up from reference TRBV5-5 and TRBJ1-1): DAGVTQSPTHLIKTRGQQVTLRCSPISGHKSVSWYQQVLGQGPQFIFQYYEKEERGRGNFPDRFSARQFPNYSSELNVNALLLGDSALYLCASSLGQDAATEAFFGQGTRLTVV.

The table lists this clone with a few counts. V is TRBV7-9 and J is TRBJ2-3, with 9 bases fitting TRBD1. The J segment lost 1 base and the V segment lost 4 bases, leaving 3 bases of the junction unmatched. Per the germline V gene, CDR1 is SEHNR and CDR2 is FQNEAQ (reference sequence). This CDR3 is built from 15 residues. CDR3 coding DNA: TGTGCCAGCAGCTACCGGACAGGGGGCACAGATACGCAGTATTTT. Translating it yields CASSYRTGGTDTQYF.

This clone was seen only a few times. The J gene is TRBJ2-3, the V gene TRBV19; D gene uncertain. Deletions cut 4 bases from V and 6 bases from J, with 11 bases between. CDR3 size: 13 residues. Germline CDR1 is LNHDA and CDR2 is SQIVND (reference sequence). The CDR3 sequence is CASSKVSADTQYF. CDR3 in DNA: TGTGCCAGTAGTAAAGTCTCGGCGGATACGCAGTATTTT.

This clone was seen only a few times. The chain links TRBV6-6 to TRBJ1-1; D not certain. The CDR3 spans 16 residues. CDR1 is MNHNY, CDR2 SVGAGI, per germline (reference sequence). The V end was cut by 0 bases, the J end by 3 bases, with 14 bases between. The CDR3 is CASSYSPRVGDTEAFF. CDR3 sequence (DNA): TGTGCCAGCAGTTACTCGCCAAGAGTAGGAGACACTGAAGCTTTCTTT.

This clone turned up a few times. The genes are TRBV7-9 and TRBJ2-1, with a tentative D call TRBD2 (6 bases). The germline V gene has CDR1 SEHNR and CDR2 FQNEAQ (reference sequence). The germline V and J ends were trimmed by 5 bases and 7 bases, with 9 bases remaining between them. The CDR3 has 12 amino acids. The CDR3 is CASSPLANEQFF. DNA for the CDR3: TGTGCCAGCAGCCCTCTAGCGAATGAGCAGTTCTTC. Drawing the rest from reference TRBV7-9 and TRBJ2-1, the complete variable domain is DTGVSQNPRHKITKRGQNVTFRCDPISEHNRLYWYRQTLGQGPEFLTYFQNEAQLEKSRLLSDRFSAERPKGSFSTLEIQRTEQGDSAMYLCASSPLANEQFFGPGTRLTVL.

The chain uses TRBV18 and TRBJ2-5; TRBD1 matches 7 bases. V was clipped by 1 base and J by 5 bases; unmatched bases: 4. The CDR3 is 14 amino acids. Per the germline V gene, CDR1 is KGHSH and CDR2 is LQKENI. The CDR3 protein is CASSPQGAGETQYF. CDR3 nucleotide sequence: TGTGCCAGCTCACCACAGGGGGCCGGGGAGACCCAGTACTTC.

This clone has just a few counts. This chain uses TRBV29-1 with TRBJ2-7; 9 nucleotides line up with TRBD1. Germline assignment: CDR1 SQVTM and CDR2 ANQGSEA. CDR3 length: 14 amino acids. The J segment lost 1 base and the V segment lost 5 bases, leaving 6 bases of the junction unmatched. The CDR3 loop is CSVTGTGKSYEQYF. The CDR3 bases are TGCAGCGTTACCGGGACAGGGAAATCCTACGAGCAGTACTTC.

The CDR3: CSVADGSNQPQHF. The CDR3 nucleotides read TGCAGCGTCGCGGACGGTAGCAATCAGCCCCAGCATTTT. V and J are TRBV29-1 and TRBJ1-5; D remains unclear. V dropped 6 bases and J dropped 0 bases, with 9 bases sitting between them. The CDR3 is 13 residues long. Germline V gene sequence: CDR1 SQVTM, CDR2 ANQGSEA. Drawing the rest from reference TRBV29-1 and TRBJ1-5, the complete variable domain is SAVISQKPSRDICQRGTSLTIQCQVDSQVTMMFWYRQQPGQSLTLIATANQGSEATYESGFVIDKFPISRPNLTFSTLTVSNMSPEDSSIYLCSVADGSNQPQHFGDGTRLSIL.

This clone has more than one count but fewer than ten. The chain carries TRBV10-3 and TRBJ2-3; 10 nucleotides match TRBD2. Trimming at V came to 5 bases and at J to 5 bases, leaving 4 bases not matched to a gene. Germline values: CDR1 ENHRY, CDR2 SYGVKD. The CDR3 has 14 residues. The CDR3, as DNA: TGTGCCATCAGTCTAGCGGGAGCGGGAGATACGCAGTATTTT. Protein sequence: CAISLAGAGDTQYF.

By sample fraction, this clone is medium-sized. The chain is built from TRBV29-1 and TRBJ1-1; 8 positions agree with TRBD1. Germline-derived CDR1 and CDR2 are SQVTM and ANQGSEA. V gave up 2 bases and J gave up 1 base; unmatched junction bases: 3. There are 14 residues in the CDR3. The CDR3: CSVERTGSNTEAFF. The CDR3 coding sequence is TGCAGCGTTGAAAGGACAGGGTCGAACACTGAAGCTTTCTTT.

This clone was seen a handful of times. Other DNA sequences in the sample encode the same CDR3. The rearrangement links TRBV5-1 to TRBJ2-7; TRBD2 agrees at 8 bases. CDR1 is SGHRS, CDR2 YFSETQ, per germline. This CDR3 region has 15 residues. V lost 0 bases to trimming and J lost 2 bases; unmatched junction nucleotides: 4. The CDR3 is CASSLGVAGTYEQYF. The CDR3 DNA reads TGCGCCAGCAGCTTGGGGGTAGCGGGGACCTACGAGCAGTACTTC.

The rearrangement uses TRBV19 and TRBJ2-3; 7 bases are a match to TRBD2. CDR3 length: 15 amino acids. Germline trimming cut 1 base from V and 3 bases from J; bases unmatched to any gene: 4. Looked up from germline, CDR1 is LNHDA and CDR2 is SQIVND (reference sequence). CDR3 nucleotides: TGTGCCAGTAGTATAGTCGGCGGGAGTACAGATACGCAGTATTTT. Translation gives CASSIVGGSTDTQYF.

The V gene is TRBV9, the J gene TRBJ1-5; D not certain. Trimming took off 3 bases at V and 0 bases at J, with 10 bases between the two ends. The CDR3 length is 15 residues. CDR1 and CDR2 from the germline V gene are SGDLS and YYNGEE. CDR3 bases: TGTGCCAGCAGCGCCTCCGATATTAGCAATCAGCCCCAGCATTTT. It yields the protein CASSASDISNQPQHF.

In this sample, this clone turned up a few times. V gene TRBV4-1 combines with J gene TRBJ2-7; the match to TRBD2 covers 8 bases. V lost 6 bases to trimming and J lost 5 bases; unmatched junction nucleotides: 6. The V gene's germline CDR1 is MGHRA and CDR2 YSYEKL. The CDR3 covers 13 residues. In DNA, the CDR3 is TGCGCCAGCAGTTTTAGCGGGAACGACGAGCAGTACTTC. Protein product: CASSFSGNDEQYF.

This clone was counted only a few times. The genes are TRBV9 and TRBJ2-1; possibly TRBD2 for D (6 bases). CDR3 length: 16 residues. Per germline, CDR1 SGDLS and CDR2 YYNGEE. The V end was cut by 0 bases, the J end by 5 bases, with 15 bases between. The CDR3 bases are TGTGCCAGCAGCGTAGAGACGGGGAGGTCCGACAATGAGCAGTTCTTC. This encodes CASSVETGRSDNEQFF.

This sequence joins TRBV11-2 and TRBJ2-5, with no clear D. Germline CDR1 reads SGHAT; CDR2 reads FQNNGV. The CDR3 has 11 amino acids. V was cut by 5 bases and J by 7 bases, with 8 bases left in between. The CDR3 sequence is CASSVVGTQYF. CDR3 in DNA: TGTGCCAGCAGCGTGGTGGGGACCCAGTACTTC. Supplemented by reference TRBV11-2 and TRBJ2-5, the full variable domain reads EAGVAQSPRYKIIEKRQSVAFWCNPISGHATLYWYQQILGQGPKLLIQFQNNGVVDDSQLPKDRFSAERLKGVDSTLKIQPAKLEDSAVYLCASSVVGTQYFGPGTRLLVL.

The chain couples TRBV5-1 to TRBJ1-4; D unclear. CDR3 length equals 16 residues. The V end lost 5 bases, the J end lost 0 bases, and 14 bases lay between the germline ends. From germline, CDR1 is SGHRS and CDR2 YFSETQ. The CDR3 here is CASRSRWGPTNEKLFF. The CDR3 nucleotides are TGCGCCAGCAGGTCTAGGTGGGGTCCAACTAATGAAAAACTGTTTTTT.

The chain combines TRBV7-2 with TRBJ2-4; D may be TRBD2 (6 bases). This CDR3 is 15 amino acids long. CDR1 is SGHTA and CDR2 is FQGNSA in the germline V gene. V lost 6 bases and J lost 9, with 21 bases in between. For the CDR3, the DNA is TGTGCCAGCAGTCTTGACTCACAAACCGGGGGCATTCAGTACTTC. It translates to CASSLDSQTGGIQYF.

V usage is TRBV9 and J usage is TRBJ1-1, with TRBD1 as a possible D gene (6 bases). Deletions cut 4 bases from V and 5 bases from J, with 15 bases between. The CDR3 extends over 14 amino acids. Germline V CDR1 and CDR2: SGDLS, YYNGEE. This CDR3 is CASSRNPGVTEAFF. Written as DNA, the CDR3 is TGTGCCAGCAGCCGAAACCCAGGGGTGACTGAAGCTTTCTTT.

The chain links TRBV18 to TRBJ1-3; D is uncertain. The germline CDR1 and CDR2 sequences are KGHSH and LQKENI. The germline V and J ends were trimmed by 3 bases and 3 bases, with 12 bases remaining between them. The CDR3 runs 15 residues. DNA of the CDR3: TGTGCCAGCTCACCGACGGTCAGTGATGGAAACACCATATATTTT. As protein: CASSPTVSDGNTIYF.

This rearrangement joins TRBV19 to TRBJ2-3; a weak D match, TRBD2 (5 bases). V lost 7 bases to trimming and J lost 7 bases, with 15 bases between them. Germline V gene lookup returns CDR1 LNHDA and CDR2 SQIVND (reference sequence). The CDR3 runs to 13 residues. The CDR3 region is CASTGIAGNTQYF. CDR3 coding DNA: TGTGCCAGTACCGGGATAGCTGGAAATACGCAGTATTTT.

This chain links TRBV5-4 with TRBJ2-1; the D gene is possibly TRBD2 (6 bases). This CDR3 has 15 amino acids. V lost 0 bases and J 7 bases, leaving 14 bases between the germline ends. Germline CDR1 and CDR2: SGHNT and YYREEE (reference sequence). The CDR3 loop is CASSLAGSGRNEQFF. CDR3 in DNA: TGTGCCAGCAGCTTGGCAGGGTCAGGGAGGAATGAGCAGTTCTTC. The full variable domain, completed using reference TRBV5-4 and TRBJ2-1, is ETGVTQSPTHLIKTRGQQVTLRCSSQSGHNTVSWYQQALGQGPQFIFQYYREEENGRGNFPPRFSGLQFPNYSSELNVNALELDDSALYLCASSLAGSGRNEQFFGPGTRLTVL.

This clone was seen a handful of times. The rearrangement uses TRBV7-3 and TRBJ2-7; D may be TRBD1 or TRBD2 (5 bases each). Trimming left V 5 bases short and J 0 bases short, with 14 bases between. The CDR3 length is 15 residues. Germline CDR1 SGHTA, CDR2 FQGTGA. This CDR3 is CASSPDAGSSYEQYF. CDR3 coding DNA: TGTGCCAGCAGCCCCGACGCAGGGAGCTCCTACGAGCAGTACTTC. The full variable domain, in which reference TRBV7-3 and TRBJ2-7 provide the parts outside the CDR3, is GAGVSQTPSNKVTEKGKYVELRCDPISGHTALYWYRQSLGQGPEFLIYFQGTGAADDSGLPNDRFFAVRPEGSVSTLKIQRTERGDSAVYLCASSPDAGSSYEQYFGPGTRLTVT.

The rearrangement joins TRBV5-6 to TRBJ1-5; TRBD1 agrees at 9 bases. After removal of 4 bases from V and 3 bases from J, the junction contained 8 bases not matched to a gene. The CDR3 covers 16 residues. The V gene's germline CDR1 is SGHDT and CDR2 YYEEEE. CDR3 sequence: CASSRWTGDYNQPQHF. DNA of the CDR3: TGTGCCAGCAGCCGATGGACAGGGGATTACAATCAGCCCCAGCATTTT.

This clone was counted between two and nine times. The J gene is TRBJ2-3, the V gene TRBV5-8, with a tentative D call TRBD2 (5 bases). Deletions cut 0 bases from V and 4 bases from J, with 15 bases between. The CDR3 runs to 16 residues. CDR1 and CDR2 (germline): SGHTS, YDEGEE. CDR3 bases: TGTGCCAGCAGCTTGGTCGGACTTTCCATCGCAGATACGCAGTATTTT. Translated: CASSLVGLSIADTQYF.

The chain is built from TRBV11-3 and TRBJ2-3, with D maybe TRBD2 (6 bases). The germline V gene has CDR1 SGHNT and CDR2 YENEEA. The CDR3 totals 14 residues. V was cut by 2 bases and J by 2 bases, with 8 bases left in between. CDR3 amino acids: CASSLRRDTDTQYF. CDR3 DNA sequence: TGTGCCAGCAGCTTACGGAGGGACACAGATACGCAGTATTTT.

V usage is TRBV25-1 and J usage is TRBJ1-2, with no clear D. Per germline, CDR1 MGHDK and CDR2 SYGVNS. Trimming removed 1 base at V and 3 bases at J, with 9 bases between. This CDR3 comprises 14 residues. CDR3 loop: CASSESRAHYGYTF. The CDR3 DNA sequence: TGTGCCAGCAGTGAATCCCGGGCCCACTATGGCTACACCTTC.

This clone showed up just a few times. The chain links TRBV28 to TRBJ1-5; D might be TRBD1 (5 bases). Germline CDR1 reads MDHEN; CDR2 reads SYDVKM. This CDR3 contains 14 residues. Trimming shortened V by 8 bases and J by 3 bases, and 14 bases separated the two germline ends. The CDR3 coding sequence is TGTGCCAGCGTGGGGGTAGCCCTCAATCAGCCCCAGCATTTT. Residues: CASVGVALNQPQHF. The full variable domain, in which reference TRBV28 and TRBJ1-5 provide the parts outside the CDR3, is DVKVTQSSRYLVKRTGEKVFLECVQDMDHENMFWYRQDPGLGLRLIYFSYDVKMKEKGDIPEGYSVSREKKERFSLILESASTNQTSMYLCASVGVALNQPQHFGDGTRLSIL.